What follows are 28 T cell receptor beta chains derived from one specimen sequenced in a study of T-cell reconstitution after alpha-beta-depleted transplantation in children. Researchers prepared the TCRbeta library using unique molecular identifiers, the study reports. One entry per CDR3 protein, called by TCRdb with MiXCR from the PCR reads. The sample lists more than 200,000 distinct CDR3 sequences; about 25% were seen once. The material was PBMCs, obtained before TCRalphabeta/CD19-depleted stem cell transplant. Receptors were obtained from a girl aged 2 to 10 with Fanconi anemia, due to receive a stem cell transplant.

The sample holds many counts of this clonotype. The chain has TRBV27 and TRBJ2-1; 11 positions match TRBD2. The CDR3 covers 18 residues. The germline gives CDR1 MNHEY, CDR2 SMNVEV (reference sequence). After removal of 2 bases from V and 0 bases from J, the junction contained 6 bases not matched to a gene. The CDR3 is CASSLEASGGYSYNEQFF. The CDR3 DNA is TGTGCCAGCAGTTTAGAGGCTAGCGGGGGGTACTCCTACAATGAGCAGTTCTTC.

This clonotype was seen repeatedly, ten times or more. The CDR3 protein is CASSLQLAGAETQYF. In DNA form, the CDR3 reads TGTGCCAGCTCACTTCAACTAGCGGGAGCGGAGACCCAGTACTTC. The rearrangement links TRBV18 to TRBJ2-5; 11 nucleotides line up with TRBD2. CDR1 is KGHSH and CDR2 is LQKENI in the germline V gene. V dropped 4 bases and J dropped 5; count of bases not matched to a gene: 6. The CDR3 contains 15 residues.

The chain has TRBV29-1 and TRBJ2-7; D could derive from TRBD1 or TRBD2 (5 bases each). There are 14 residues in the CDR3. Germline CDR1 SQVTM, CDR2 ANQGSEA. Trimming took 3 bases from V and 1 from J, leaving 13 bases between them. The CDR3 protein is CSVDSGTGSYEQYF. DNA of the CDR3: TGCAGCGTTGACTCCGGGACGGGGTCCTACGAGCAGTACTTC.

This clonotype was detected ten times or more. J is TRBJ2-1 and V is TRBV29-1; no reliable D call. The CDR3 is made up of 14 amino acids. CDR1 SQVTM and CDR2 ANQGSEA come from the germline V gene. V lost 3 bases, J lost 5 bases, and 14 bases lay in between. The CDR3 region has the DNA TGCAGCGTTGATAACTCGTGGTCCGACAATGAGCAGTTCTTC. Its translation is CSVDNSWSDNEQFF.

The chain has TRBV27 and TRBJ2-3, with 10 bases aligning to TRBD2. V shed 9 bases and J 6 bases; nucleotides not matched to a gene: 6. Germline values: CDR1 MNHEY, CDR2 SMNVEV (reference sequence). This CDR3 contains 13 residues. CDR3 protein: CASGGLARDTQYF. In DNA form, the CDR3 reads TGTGCCAGTGGGGGACTAGCGAGGGATACGCAGTATTTT.

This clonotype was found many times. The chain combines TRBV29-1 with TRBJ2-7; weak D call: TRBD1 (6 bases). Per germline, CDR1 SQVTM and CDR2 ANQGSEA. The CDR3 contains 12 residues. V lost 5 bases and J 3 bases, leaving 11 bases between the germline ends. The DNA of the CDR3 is TGCAGCGTTACAGGGAGCGACTACGAGCAGTACTTC. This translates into CSVTGSDYEQYF.

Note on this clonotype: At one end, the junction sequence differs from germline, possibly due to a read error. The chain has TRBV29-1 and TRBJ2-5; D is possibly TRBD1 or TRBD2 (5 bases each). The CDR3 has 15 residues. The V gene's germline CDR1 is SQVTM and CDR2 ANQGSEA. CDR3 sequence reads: CSVKERGGLQETQYF. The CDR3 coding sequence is TGCAGCGTTAAAGAAAGGGGTGGACTCCAAGAGACCCAGTACTTC.

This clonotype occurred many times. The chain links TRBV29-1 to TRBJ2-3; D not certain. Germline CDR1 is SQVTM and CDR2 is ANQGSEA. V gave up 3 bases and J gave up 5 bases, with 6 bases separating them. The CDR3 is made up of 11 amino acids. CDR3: CSVEVIDTQYF. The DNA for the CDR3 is TGCAGCGTTGAGGTAATAGATACGCAGTATTTT.

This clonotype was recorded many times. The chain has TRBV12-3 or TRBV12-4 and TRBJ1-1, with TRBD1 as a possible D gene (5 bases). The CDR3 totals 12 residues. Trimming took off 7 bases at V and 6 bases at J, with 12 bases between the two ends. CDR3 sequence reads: CASKNGAPEAFF. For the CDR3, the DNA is TGTGCCAGCAAGAACGGGGCTCCTGAAGCTTTCTTT.

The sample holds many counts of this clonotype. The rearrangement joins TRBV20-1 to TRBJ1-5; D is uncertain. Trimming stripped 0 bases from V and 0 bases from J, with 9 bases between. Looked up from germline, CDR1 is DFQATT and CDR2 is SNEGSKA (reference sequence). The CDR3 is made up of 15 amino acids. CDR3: CSARDSRSSNQPQHF. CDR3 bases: TGCAGTGCTAGAGATAGTCGCAGTAGCAATCAGCCCCAGCATTTT.

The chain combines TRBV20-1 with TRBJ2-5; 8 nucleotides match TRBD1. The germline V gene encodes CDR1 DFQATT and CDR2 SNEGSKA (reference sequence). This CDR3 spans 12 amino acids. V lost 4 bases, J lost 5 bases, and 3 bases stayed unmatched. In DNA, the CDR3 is TGCAGTGCTAACAGGGGGTGGGAGACCCAGTACTTC. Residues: CSANRGWETQYF.

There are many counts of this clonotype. CDR3 residues: CAVQGVGSTEAFF. The CDR3 DNA sequence: TGTGCCGTACAGGGGGTAGGCTCCACTGAAGCTTTCTTT. V and J are TRBV6-5 and TRBJ1-1; 8 nucleotides agree with TRBD1. CDR1 MNHEY and CDR2 SVGAGI come from the germline V gene. This CDR3 has 13 amino acids. The V and J ends lost 11 bases and 4 bases, in that order; junction bases with no gene match: 9.

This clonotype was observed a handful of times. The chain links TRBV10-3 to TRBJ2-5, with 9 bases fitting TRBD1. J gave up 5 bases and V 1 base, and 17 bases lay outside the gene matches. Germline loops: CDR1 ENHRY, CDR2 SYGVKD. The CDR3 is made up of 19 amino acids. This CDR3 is CAISEFRDRVPDGTETQYF. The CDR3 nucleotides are TGTGCCATCAGTGAGTTCAGGGACAGGGTACCGGACGGTACGGAGACCCAGTACTTC.

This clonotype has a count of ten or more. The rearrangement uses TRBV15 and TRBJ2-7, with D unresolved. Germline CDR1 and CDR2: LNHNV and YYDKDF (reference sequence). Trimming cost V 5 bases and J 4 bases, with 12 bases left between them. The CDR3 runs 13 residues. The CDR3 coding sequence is TGTGCCACCAGCTCATTCGACATGTACGAGCAGTACTTC. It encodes CATSSFDMYEQYF. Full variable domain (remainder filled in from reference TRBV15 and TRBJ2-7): DAMVIQNPRYQVTQFGKPVTLSCSQTLNHNVMYWYQQKSSQAPKLLFHYYDKDFNNEADTPDNFQSRRPNTSFCFLDIRSPGLGDTAMYLCATSSFDMYEQYFGPGTRLTVT.

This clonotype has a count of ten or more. The CDR3 here is CASSTLYEQYF. The CDR3 nucleotides are TGCGCCAGCAGCACGCTATACGAGCAGTACTTC. The V call is TRBV5-1, the J call TRBJ2-7; no clear D. Between the trimmed V and J ends, which lost 4 bases and 4 bases, there was a span of 6 bases. The CDR3 is 11 amino acids. CDR1 and CDR2 (germline): SGHRS, YFSETQ.

CDR3 loop: CSARFSVKDTQYF. DNA for the CDR3: TGCAGTGCTAGATTTTCCGTGAAGGATACGCAGTATTTT. The V gene is TRBV20-1, the J gene TRBJ2-3; D is unresolved. V lost 2 bases and J 6 bases, leaving 12 bases between the germline ends. Germline V CDR1 and CDR2: DFQATT, SNEGSKA (reference sequence). The CDR3 runs to 13 residues.

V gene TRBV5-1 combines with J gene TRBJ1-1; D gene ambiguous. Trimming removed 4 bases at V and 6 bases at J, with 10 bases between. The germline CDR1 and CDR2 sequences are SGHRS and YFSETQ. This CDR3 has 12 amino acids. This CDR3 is CASSDDIPEAFF. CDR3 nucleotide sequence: TGCGCCAGCAGCGATGACATCCCTGAAGCTTTCTTT.

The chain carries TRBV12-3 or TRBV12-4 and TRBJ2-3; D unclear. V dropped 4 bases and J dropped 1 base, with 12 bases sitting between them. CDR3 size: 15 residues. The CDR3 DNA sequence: TGTGCCAGCAGTTACTGGCTAATTGGCACAGATACGCAGTATTTT. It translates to CASSYWLIGTDTQYF.

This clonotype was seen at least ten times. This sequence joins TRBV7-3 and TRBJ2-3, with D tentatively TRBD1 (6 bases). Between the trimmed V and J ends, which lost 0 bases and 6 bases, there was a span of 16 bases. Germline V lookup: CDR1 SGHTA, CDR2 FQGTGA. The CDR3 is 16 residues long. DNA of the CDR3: TGTGCCAGCAGCTTAACTAGAGGACAGTCTTCGGATACGCAGTATTTT. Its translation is CASSLTRGQSSDTQYF.

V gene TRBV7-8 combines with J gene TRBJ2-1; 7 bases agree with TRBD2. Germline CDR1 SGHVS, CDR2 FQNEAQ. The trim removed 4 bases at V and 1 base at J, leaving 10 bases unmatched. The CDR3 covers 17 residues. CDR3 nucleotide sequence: TGTGCCAGCAGCTGGGGGAGGGATGGTAGGTCCTACAATGAGCAGTTCTTC. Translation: CASSWGRDGRSYNEQFF.

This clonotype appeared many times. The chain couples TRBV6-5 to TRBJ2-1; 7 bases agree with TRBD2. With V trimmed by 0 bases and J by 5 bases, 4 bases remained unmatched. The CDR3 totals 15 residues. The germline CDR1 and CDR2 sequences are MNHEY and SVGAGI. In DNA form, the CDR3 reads TGTGCCAGCAGTTACTCAGCGGGAATGAACAATGAGCAGTTCTTC. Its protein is CASSYSAGMNNEQFF.

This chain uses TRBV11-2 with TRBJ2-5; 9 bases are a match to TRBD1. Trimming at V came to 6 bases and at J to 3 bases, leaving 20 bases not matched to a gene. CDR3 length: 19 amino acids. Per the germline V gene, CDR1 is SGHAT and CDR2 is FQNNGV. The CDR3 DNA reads TGTGCCAGCAGTACAACAGGGGGCGCGGAGCCTTTTTCGGAAGAGACCCAGTACTTC. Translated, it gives CASSTTGGAEPFSEETQYF.

In DNA, the CDR3 is TGTGCCAGCAGCCAAGAGCTAGCGGGAGGAGCCACCGGGGAGCTGTTTTTT. Translating it yields CASSQELAGGATGELFF. The V and J genes are TRBV4-2 and TRBJ2-2; TRBD2 aligns across 11 bases. CDR3 size: 17 residues. Germline lookup yields CDR1 LGHNA and CDR2 YNFKEQ. V shed 0 bases and J 4 bases; nucleotides not matched to a gene: 4.

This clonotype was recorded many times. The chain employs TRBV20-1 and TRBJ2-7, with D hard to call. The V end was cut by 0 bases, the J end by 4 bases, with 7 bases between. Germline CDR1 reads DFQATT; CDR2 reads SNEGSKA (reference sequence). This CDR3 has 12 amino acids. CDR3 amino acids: CSARDILYEQYF. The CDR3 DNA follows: TGCAGTGCTAGAGATATCTTGTACGAGCAGTACTTC.

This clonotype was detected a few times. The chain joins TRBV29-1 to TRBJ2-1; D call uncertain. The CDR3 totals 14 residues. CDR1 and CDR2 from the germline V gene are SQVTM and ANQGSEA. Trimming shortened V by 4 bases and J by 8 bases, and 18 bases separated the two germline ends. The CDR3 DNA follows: TGCAGCGTTGCGGGCGGTTTTGGGTGGGATGAGCAGTTCTTC. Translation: CSVAGGFGWDEQFF.

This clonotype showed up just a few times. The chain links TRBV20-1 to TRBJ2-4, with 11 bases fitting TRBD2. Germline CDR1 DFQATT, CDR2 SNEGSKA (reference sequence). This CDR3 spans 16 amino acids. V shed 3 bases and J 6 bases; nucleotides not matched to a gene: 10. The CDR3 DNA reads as TGCAGTGCTAGGCTTAGCGCCGGGACTAGCGGAAACATTCAGTACTTC. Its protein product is CSARLSAGTSGNIQYF.

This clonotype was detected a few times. CDR3 residues: CASSHPETSDRHEQYF. The CDR3 nucleotides read TGTGCCAGCAGCCATCCTGAGACTAGCGACAGGCACGAGCAGTACTTC. This chain links TRBV4-2 with TRBJ2-7; 8 bases map to TRBD2. Germline CDR1 LGHNA, CDR2 YNFKEQ. The CDR3 spans 16 residues. With 3 bases clipped from V and 5 bases from J, the junction kept 12 bases outside the gene matches.

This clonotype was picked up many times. The CDR3 region is CSVRDTVNYGYTF. As DNA, the CDR3 is TGCAGCGTCAGGGATACAGTTAACTATGGCTACACCTTC. V and J are TRBV29-1 and TRBJ1-2; TRBD1 might be the D (5 bases). In germline, CDR1 is SQVTM, CDR2 ANQGSEA. The CDR3 runs to 13 residues. Trimming removed 6 bases from V and 1 base from J, with 12 bases in between.